This T cell receptor beta chain was observed in a study of blood T cell repertoires in COVID-19. Authors' processing steps: Amplification of reference gene primers was used by the study to estimate nucleated cell counts. TCRdb keeps only in-frame clones here, not all; method: immunoSEQ multiplex PCR. V, J and clone size were drawn from that table, and D and trimming were deduced from the DNA. The sample holds hundreds of thousands of clones, approximately 86% seen once. This CDR3 has 16 residues. V lost 0 bases, J lost 2 bases, and 13 bases lay in between. Germline CDR1 reads SEHNR; CDR2 reads FQNEAQ (reference sequence). Followed over time, Seattle patients had been enrolled while infection was active.

The receptor comes from a woman aged 70-85 years with COVID-19, enrolled during active disease. Sequencing was done on a sample of peripheral blood. The gene calls are TRBV7-9 and TRBJ1-2, with D possibly matching TRBD1 (5 bases). CDR3 coding DNA: TGTGCCAGCAGCTTAGCGAGGACACCAGAAAACTATGGCTACACCTTC. This gives the protein CASSLARTPENYGYTF.